The 16 T cell receptor beta chains listed next were all sequenced from one sample in a study of cytomegalovirus exposure and HLA in healthy donors. PCR amplification relied on 60 Vbeta primers (plus 13 Jbeta primers). The table came from immunoSEQ multiplex PCR; TCRdb's copy has only in-frame clones and leaves some out. The sample carries about 120,000 clones, less than 10% recorded once. The material sequenced was PBMCs. The origin of the receptors is a woman aged 35 to 49 in good health and CMV-seropositive.

The sample holds a few counts of this clone. CDR3 in DNA: TGTGCCAGCAGTTACTCGGGGGGGGCGGAAGGCTACACCTTC. It translates to CASSYSGGAEGYTF. This chain links TRBV6-6 with TRBJ1-2; D is possibly TRBD1 (6 bases). Trimming stripped 0 bases from V and 8 bases from J, with 13 bases between. This CDR3 is 14 amino acids long. CDR1 MNHNY and CDR2 SVGAGI come from the germline V gene (reference sequence).

This clone was counted between two and nine times. This chain uses TRBV21-1 with TRBJ2-5; the D call in the table, TRBD1, was not verified against the DNA. TRBV21-1 is noted as a pseudogene. The CDR3 is made up of 11 amino acids. Here the CDR3 DNA reads TGTGCCAGCAGCAAAGCTCCAACCCAGTACTTC. Protein product: CASSKAPTQYF.

This clone was observed a handful of times. A far larger clone is only one base removed, so a read error is likely. The V and J genes are TRBV29-1 and TRBJ2-3; 11 nucleotides agree with TRBD1. Germline CDR1 reads SQVTM; CDR2 reads ANQGSEA. The V gene end was trimmed by 6 bases and the J gene end by 4 bases; junction bases not matched to a gene: 12. The CDR3 consists of 16 residues. In DNA, the CDR3 is TGCAGCGTCGTGAAAGGGGACAGGGGGATGTCAGATACGCAGTATTTT. Its protein is CSVVKGDRGMSDTQYF.

This clone was picked up a small number of times. Written as DNA, the CDR3 is TGTGCCAGCAGGATCGGACAGGGGCCTGTTGCGTGGACTGAAGCTTTCTTT. Protein product: CASRIGQGPVAWTEAFF. The chain couples TRBV28 to TRBJ1-1; TRBD1 matches at 9 bases. The junction had 16 bases not matched to a gene; V was cut back by 6 bases and J by 5 bases. The CDR3 runs to 17 residues. CDR1 is MDHEN, CDR2 SYDVKM, per germline. Supplemented by reference TRBV28 and TRBJ1-1, the full variable domain reads DVKVTQSSRYLVKRTGEKVFLECVQDMDHENMFWYRQDPGLGLRLIYFSYDVKMKEKGDIPEGYSVSREKKERFSLILESASTNQTSMYLCASRIGQGPVAWTEAFFGQGTRLTVV.

In this sample, this clone turned up a few times. The V and J genes are TRBV19 and TRBJ1-1; no clear D gene. CDR3 length equals 14 residues. Germline V gene lookup returns CDR1 LNHDA and CDR2 SQIVND (reference sequence). V was clipped by 3 bases and J by 0 bases, with 8 bases between them. The CDR3 spells CASSIRRMNTEAFF. CDR3 coding DNA: TGTGCCAGTAGTATTCGCAGAATGAACACTGAAGCTTTCTTT.

This clone was counted a few times. The rearrangement uses TRBV9 and TRBJ1-1; D uncertain. Germline lookup yields CDR1 SGDLS and CDR2 YYNGEE. V lost 4 bases and J 1 base, leaving 11 bases between the germline ends. The CDR3 extends over 14 amino acids. This chain's CDR3 is CASSSRHKNTEAFF. The DNA of the CDR3 is TGTGCCAGCAGCTCCAGGCACAAGAACACTGAAGCTTTCTTT.

This clone was recorded a few times. This chain uses TRBV13 with TRBJ2-7; D unclear. In germline, CDR1 is PRHDT, CDR2 FYEKMQ (reference sequence). The CDR3 length is 15 residues. V was clipped by 4 bases and J by 2 bases, with 15 bases between them. DNA of the CDR3: TGTGCCAGCAGCTCAAAACCGGCCCAGGCCTACGAGCAGTACTTC. It is translated as CASSSKPAQAYEQYF. Supplemented by reference TRBV13 and TRBJ2-7, the full variable domain reads AAGVIQSPRHLIKEKRETATLKCYPIPRHDTVYWYQQGPGQDPQFLISFYEKMQSDKGSIPDRFSAQQFSDYHSELNMSSLELGDSALYFCASSSKPAQAYEQYFGPGTRLTVT.

The chain carries TRBV9 and TRBJ1-5; D is ambiguous. Germline V gives CDR1 SGDLS, CDR2 YYNGEE. Between the trimmed V and J ends, which lost 0 bases and 5 bases, there was a span of 6 bases. The CDR3 runs 13 residues. The CDR3 spells CASSVDSDQPQHF. CDR3 nucleotide sequence: TGTGCCAGCAGCGTAGATTCCGATCAGCCCCAGCATTTT. Using reference TRBV9 and TRBJ1-5 for the parts outside the CDR3, the full variable domain is DSGVTQTPKHLITATGQRVTLRCSPRSGDLSVYWYQQSLDQGLQFLIQYYNGEERAKGNILERFSAQQFPDLHSELNLSSLELGDSALYFCASSVDSDQPQHFGDGTRLSIL.

The gene calls are TRBV6-5 and TRBJ2-3, with TRBD1 matching 7 bases. The germline V gene encodes CDR1 MNHEY and CDR2 SVGAGI. V trimming: 5 bases; J trimming: 1 base; junction bases outside the gene matches: 6. The CDR3 runs to 15 residues. CDR3 protein: CASSPGTGGTDTQYF. CDR3 sequence (DNA): TGTGCCAGCAGTCCCGGCACAGGGGGCACAGATACGCAGTATTTT.

The chain recombines TRBV27 with TRBJ2-1, with D hard to call. Germline CDR1 and CDR2: MNHEY and SMNVEV (reference sequence). Trimming took off 2 bases at V and 5 bases at J, with 7 bases between the two ends. This CDR3 has 13 amino acids. CDR3 nucleotide sequence: TGTGCCAGCAGTTTAAGAATAGACAATGAGCAGTTCTTC. Translating it yields CASSLRIDNEQFF.

The gene calls are TRBV6-6 and TRBJ1-2; the D is unclear. The germline V gene encodes CDR1 MNHNY and CDR2 SVGAGI (reference sequence). This CDR3 comprises 15 residues. Deletions cut 2 bases from V and 7 bases from J, with 17 bases between. Here the CDR3 reads CASSYERKGYIGYTF. The CDR3 DNA is TGTGCCAGCAGTTACGAGCGGAAAGGGTACATTGGCTACACCTTC.

The chain employs TRBV6-5 and TRBJ2-1, with a tentative D call TRBD2 (6 bases). This CDR3 has 12 amino acids. Trimming shortened V by 4 bases and J by 8 bases, and 9 bases separated the two germline ends. CDR1 and CDR2 (germline): MNHEY, SVGAGI. The CDR3 nucleotides are TGTGCCAGCAGTTTGGGGGGTGATGAGCAGTTCTTC. It translates to CASSLGGDEQFF.

This clone was detected a few times. The CDR3 ends on some other residue instead of the conserved phenylalanine or tryptophan, so this is likely a read error. The V and J genes are TRBV30 and TRBJ1-1; D ambiguous. The germline V gene has CDR1 GTSNPN and CDR2 SVGIG (reference sequence). The CDR3 loop spans 12 amino acids. V was pared by 2 bases and J by 4 bases, with 8 bases between. CDR3: CAWSSDFTEAFL. The CDR3 bases are TGTGCCTGGAGTTCAGACTTCACTGAAGCTTTCCTT.

This clone was picked up a small number of times. V and J are TRBV19 and TRBJ2-3, with D unclear. The CDR3 sequence is 15 residues long. Germline CDR1 and CDR2: LNHDA and SQIVND (reference sequence). The V end lost 1 base, the J end lost 2 bases, and 10 bases lay between the germline ends. CDR3 coding DNA: TGTGCCAGTAGTATAGCGTTATCTTTCACAGATACGCAGTATTTT. Residues: CASSIALSFTDTQYF.

J is TRBJ1-5 and V is TRBV6-1; D gene uncertain. This CDR3 contains 16 residues. Trimming took off 4 bases at V and 4 bases at J, with 17 bases between the two ends. Germline V gene lookup returns CDR1 MNHNS and CDR2 SASEGT. The CDR3 DNA is TGTGCCAGCAGTGTTACCATCCGGCGGGAAAATCAGCCCCAGCATTTT. It is translated as CASSVTIRRENQPQHF.

This clone was detected only a few times. The V gene is TRBV9, the J gene TRBJ1-1; 8 bases are shared with TRBD1. The germline V gene encodes CDR1 SGDLS and CDR2 YYNGEE. V trimming: 2 bases; J trimming: 4 bases; junction bases outside the gene matches: 4. This CDR3 contains 14 residues. The CDR3 loop reads CASSVRTGRTEAFF. The CDR3 DNA sequence: TGTGCCAGCAGCGTTAGGACAGGGCGCACTGAAGCTTTCTTT.